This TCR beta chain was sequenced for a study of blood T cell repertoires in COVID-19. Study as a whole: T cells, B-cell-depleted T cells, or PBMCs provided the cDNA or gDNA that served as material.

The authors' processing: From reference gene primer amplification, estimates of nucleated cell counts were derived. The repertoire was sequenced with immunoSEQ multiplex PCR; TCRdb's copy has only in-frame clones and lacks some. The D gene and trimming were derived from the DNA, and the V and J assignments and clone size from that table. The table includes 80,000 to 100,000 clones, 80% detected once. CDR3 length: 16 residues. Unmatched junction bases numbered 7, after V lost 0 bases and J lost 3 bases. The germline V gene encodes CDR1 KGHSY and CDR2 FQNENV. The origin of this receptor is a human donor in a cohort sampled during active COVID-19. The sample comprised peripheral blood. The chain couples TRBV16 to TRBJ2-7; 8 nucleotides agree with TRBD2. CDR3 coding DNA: TGTGCCAGCAGCCAATCTTCCAGCGGGAGTGTCTACGAGCAGTACTTC. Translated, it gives CASSQSSSGSVYEQYF.